Presented here are 20 T cell receptor beta chains from one specimen sequenced in a study of beta chain features in type 1 diabetes. Sequenced material consisted of expressed TCRB transcripts (all of the isolated RNA was reverse transcribed). Profiled with immunoSEQ multiplex PCR; TCRdb holds only in-frame clones, not every one. The sample carries some 270,000 clones, approximately 8.1% recorded once. Source material: central memory CD4+ T cells from blood. Receptor source: a woman younger than 35 in good health.

This clone was seen more than once but under ten times. The rearrangement links TRBV5-1 to TRBJ2-1; D is unresolved. V was clipped by 1 base and J by 7 bases, with 6 bases between them. This CDR3 has 12 residues. CDR1 and CDR2 from the germline V gene are SGHRS and YFSETQ. The CDR3 sequence is CASSLHGNEQFF. In DNA form, the CDR3 reads TGCGCCAGCAGCTTGCATGGGAATGAGCAGTTCTTC.

In its sample, this clone was seen a few times. Other DNA sequences in this sample translate to the same CDR3. V and J are TRBV5-1 and TRBJ2-3; tentatively, D is TRBD1 or TRBD2 (5 bases each). V lost 4 bases, J lost 0 bases, and 9 bases lay in between. The CDR3 has 14 residues. The V gene's germline CDR1 is SGHRS and CDR2 YFSETQ. CDR3 in DNA: TGCGCCAGCAGCACGGGACGGAGCACAGATACGCAGTATTTT. This codes for CASSTGRSTDTQYF.

The chain couples TRBV6-5 to TRBJ2-7; D ambiguous. The germline CDR1 and CDR2 sequences are MNHEY and SVGAGI. The V and J ends lost 2 bases and 13 bases respectively, with 15 bases between them. This CDR3 contains 12 residues. CDR3 nucleotide sequence: TGTGCCAGCAGTTACCATGGTTCATCGGTATACTTC. This translates into CASSYHGSSVYF.

This clone has only a few counts. The rearrangement uses TRBV4-1 and TRBJ1-5, with 12 nucleotides matching TRBD1. This CDR3 is 18 amino acids long. The ends lost 4 bases at V and 0 bases at J; junction bases unmatched: 7. CDR1 and CDR2 (germline): MGHRA, YSYEKL. CDR3 in DNA: TGCGCCAGCAGCCGGGGGACAGGGGGCGCCTATAGCAATCAGCCCCAGCATTTT. Translating gives CASSRGTGGAYSNQPQHF.

The genes are TRBV30 and TRBJ2-7; possibly TRBD2 for D (5 bases). V was pared by 2 bases and J by 5 bases, with 7 bases between. The CDR3 covers 11 residues. In germline, CDR1 is GTSNPN, CDR2 SVGIG (reference sequence). CDR3 sequence (DNA): TGTGCCTGGAGTTGGGGAGACGAGCAGTACTTC. Its protein product is CAWSWGDEQYF.

This clone was seen a few times. The sample carries other DNA sequences with the same CDR3. The chain recombines TRBV7-9 with TRBJ1-5, with D unresolved. With 5 bases removed from V and 5 bases from J, the gap between germline ends came to 10 bases. Germline V lookup: CDR1 SEHNR, CDR2 FQNEAQ (reference sequence). The CDR3 sequence is 13 residues long. The CDR3 is CASSPDGDQPQHF. CDR3 sequence (DNA): TGTGCCAGCAGCCCGGATGGGGATCAGCCCCAGCATTTT.

This clone was counted a few times. The rearrangement uses TRBV19 and TRBJ2-1, with 8 bases that match TRBD1. The CDR3 length is 14 residues. Germline CDR1 and CDR2: LNHDA and SQIVND (reference sequence). J was trimmed by 7 bases and V by 6 bases; bases with no gene match: 8. The chain's CDR3 is CASSTRQGLNEQFF. The CDR3, as DNA: TGTGCCAGTAGCACCAGACAGGGGTTGAATGAGCAGTTCTTC.

This clone was counted only a few times. This chain connects TRBV23-1 to TRBJ2-1; D possibly corresponds to TRBD2 (5 bases). TRBV23-1 is an ORF, and what it does is uncertain. V gave up 7 bases and J gave up 7 bases, with 11 bases separating them. The CDR3 extends over 12 amino acids. DNA of the CDR3: TGCGCCAGCAAGAGGGATTGGAATGAGCAGTTCTTC. It is translated as CASKRDWNEQFF.

V is TRBV7-3 and J is TRBJ1-2; D remains ambiguous. There are 12 residues in the CDR3. V lost 3 bases and J 7 bases, leaving 9 bases between the germline ends. Looked up from germline, CDR1 is SGHTA and CDR2 is FQGTGA. CDR3 residues: CASSFRYSGYTF. The CDR3 nucleotides are TGTGCCAGCAGCTTCCGGTATTCTGGCTACACCTTC.

This clone was counted between two and nine times. The CDR3 region is CASRQDQANNEQFF. In DNA, the CDR3 is TGCGCCAGCAGGCAGGATCAAGCTAACAATGAGCAGTTCTTC. The J gene is TRBJ2-1, the V gene TRBV5-1, with D hard to call. The CDR3 spans 14 residues. Between the trimmed V and J ends, which lost 5 bases and 5 bases, there was a span of 14 bases. Germline loops: CDR1 SGHRS, CDR2 YFSETQ.

This clone was seen only a few times. This chain uses TRBV6-5 with TRBJ2-3; D gene unclear. Germline V lookup: CDR1 MNHEY, CDR2 SVGAGI. V was trimmed by 4 bases and J by 9 bases, leaving 14 bases between them. The CDR3 loop spans 13 amino acids. The CDR3 reads CASSSAGVGTQYF. CDR3 nucleotide sequence: TGTGCCAGCAGTTCCGCTGGTGTGGGGACGCAGTATTTT.

DNA of the CDR3: TGTGCCAGCGGCCTGGGACAGTACTATGGCTACACCTTC. Residues: CASGLGQYYGYTF. The chain links TRBV27 to TRBJ1-2; TRBD1 matches at 7 bases. With 8 bases clipped from V and 3 bases from J, the junction kept 6 bases outside the gene matches. This CDR3 region has 13 residues. Germline V gene sequence: CDR1 MNHEY, CDR2 SMNVEV (reference sequence).

There are a few counts of this clone. The chain couples TRBV25-1 to TRBJ1-2; D not certain. The V end lost 2 bases, the J end lost 7 bases, and 11 bases lay between the germline ends. This CDR3 is 13 amino acids long. CDR1 is MGHDK and CDR2 is SYGVNS in the germline V gene. In DNA, the CDR3 is TGTGCCAGCAGTGAAGGGTCAACAACTGGCTACACCTTC. This sequence encodes CASSEGSTTGYTF.

The chain couples TRBV6-5 to TRBJ2-5; D is unclear. V lost 6 bases, J lost 2 bases, and 10 bases lay in between. The CDR3 covers 13 residues. CDR1 is MNHEY, CDR2 SVGAGI, per germline. The CDR3 bases are TGTGCCAGCAGCAATTATGGGCAAGAGACCCAGTACTTC. It yields the protein CASSNYGQETQYF.

The chain recombines TRBV5-1 with TRBJ2-1; TRBD1 matches 8 bases. V shed 3 bases, J shed 2 bases, and the junction held 7 bases outside the gene matches. Germline V gene lookup returns CDR1 SGHRS and CDR2 YFSETQ. The CDR3 spans 16 residues. The CDR3 loop reads CASSSRTGRAYNEQFF. CDR3 sequence (DNA): TGCGCCAGCAGCTCCCGGACAGGGCGTGCCTACAATGAGCAGTTCTTC.

The J gene is TRBJ1-4, the V gene TRBV7-2, with D possibly being TRBD1 (5 bases). Germline-derived CDR1 and CDR2 are SGHTA and FQGNSA. CDR3 length equals 13 residues. The V and J ends lost 5 bases and 12 bases respectively, with 16 bases between them. The CDR3 region has the DNA TGTGCCAGCAGCCGCAACAACCAGGGCGAACTGTTTTTT. Protein: CASSRNNQGELFF.

This clone was seen more than once but under ten times. It may be a read error: a sequence one base away is much more abundant. J is TRBJ2-2 and V is TRBV7-2; weak D call: TRBD1 (6 bases). There are 14 residues in the CDR3. CDR1 and CDR2 from the germline V gene are SGHTA and FQGNSA. The V gene lost 3 bases and the J gene lost 4 bases, with 9 bases spanning the gap. CDR3 bases: TGTGCCAGCAGCTTTACAGGGTTCACCGGGGAGCTGTTTTTT. Translation gives CASSFTGFTGELFF.

This clone was counted only a few times. The chain is built from TRBV6-6 and TRBJ2-7, with no clear D. Germline CDR1 reads MNHNY; CDR2 reads SVGAGI (reference sequence). Trimming took off 5 bases at V and 0 bases at J, with 8 bases between the two ends. The CDR3 extends over 13 amino acids. In nucleotides, the CDR3 is TGTGCCAGCAGTGGGGTCAGCTCCTACGAGCAGTACGTC. Its protein is CASSGVSSYEQYV.

The gene calls are TRBV7-2 and TRBJ2-7; tentative D call: TRBD2 (5 bases). This CDR3 comprises 15 residues. V was pared by 0 bases and J by 2 bases, with 11 bases between. Looked up from germline, CDR1 is SGHTA and CDR2 is FQGNSA. The CDR3 DNA sequence: TGTGCCAGCAGCTTAGCGAGTTTGGAGGCCTACGAGCAGTACTTC. This encodes CASSLASLEAYEQYF.

This clone was observed a handful of times. CDR3 nucleotide sequence: TGTGCCAGTCGGGACCTAGGTGGGAGCGGCTACGAGCAGTACTTC. As protein: CASRDLGGSGYEQYF. This chain connects TRBV4-2 to TRBJ2-7; D may correspond to TRBD1 or TRBD2 (5 bases each). Trimming cost V 9 bases and J 3 bases, with 21 bases left between them. The CDR3 length is 15 residues. Germline CDR1 LGHNA, CDR2 YNFKEQ.